This entry lists 25 T cell receptor beta chains sequenced from one sample in a study of blood T cells in healthy people across ages. Together with a sample-barcoded 5' primer, a J-beta primer mix was included in a second PCR lasting about 7 to 12 cycles. TCRdb used MiXCR to reprocess the 5' RACE reads, holding one entry per CDR3 protein. The profile covers around 650,000 distinct CDR3 sequences, with roughly 32% appearing a single time and just over 15% taken by the ten largest. The sequencing input was blood. The receptors stem from a woman aged 80 or over in good health.

This clonotype was seen repeatedly, ten times or more. The CDR3 is CASSLDGRTNEKLFF. The CDR3 nucleotides are TGTGCCAGCAGCTTAGACGGGAGAACTAATGAAAAACTGTTTTTT. The V call is TRBV7-2, the J call TRBJ1-4; D remains unclear. Germline V CDR1 and CDR2: SGHTA, FQGNSA. V was pared by 1 base and J by 1 base, with 7 bases between. The CDR3 spans 15 residues.

Ten or more counts support this clonotype. CDR3 sequence (DNA): TGTGCCAGCAGCAAACTAGCGGGGGTCACAGATACGCAGTATTTT. The encoded protein is CASSKLAGVTDTQYF. The gene calls are TRBV7-8 and TRBJ2-3; 11 bases are shared with TRBD2. The ends lost 5 bases at V and 2 bases at J; junction bases unmatched: 3. This CDR3 is built from 15 residues. CDR1 SGHVS and CDR2 FQNEAQ come from the germline V gene.

As for this clonotype: A read error may be the cause here, since a much bigger clone is one base away. V is TRBV4-3 and J is TRBJ1-1; D is ambiguous. This CDR3 is built from 14 residues. CDR1 is LGHNA and CDR2 is YSLEER in the germline V gene. The CDR3: CVSSQGRRAAEAFF. In DNA form, the CDR3 reads TGCGTCAGCAGCCAAGGGCGGAGGGCCGCTGAAGCTTTCTTT.

This clonotype was observed a few times. CDR3 bases: TGTGCCAGCAGCTTGGGTGGAAGCCCGAGCTACACCTTC. Its protein is CASSLGGSPSYTF. The rearrangement links TRBV5-4 to TRBJ1-2, with D unclear. V dropped 0 bases and J dropped 9 bases, with 12 bases sitting between them. The germline V gene has CDR1 SGHNT and CDR2 YYREEE (reference sequence). The CDR3 is made up of 13 amino acids.

The gene calls are TRBV28 and TRBJ2-7; maybe TRBD1 (5 bases). V was cut by 6 bases and J by 1 base, with 10 bases left in between. Germline-derived CDR1 and CDR2 are MDHEN and SYDVKM. This CDR3 has 13 amino acids. The CDR3 region is CASRRSGSYEQYF. As DNA, the CDR3 is TGTGCCAGCAGAAGATCAGGGTCCTACGAGCAGTACTTC.

The chain has TRBV29-1 and TRBJ1-1; the D is unclear. The ends were cut back, 6 bases at V and 4 bases at J, with 9 bases in the middle. The CDR3 is 11 residues long. Germline lookup yields CDR1 SQVTM and CDR2 ANQGSEA. The CDR3 DNA follows: TGCAGCGTAGCAGAGAGCACTGAAGCTTTCTTT. Translated: CSVAESTEAFF.

Comments on this clonotype: A read error may be the cause here, since a much bigger clone is one base away. The rearrangement links TRBV25-1 to TRBJ2-1; 11 positions agree with TRBD1. The CDR3 is made up of 14 amino acids. In germline, CDR1 is MGHDK, CDR2 SYGVNS. The chain's CDR3 is CTSRGTGGVNEQFF. CDR3 bases: TGTACCAGCAGGGGGACAGGGGGAGTCAATGAGCAGTTCTTC.

Many counts were recorded for this clonotype. The rearrangement uses TRBV7-2 and TRBJ2-3, with 8 positions matching TRBD2. CDR3 length equals 16 residues. Germline CDR1 SGHTA, CDR2 FQGNSA. The trim removed 2 bases at V and 1 base at J, leaving 5 bases unmatched. CDR3 residues: CASSLSGGGGTDTQYF. The CDR3 nucleotides are TGTGCCAGCAGCTTAAGCGGGGGTGGCGGCACAGATACGCAGTATTTT.

The genes are TRBV5-6 and TRBJ1-4, with 8 bases matching TRBD1. V shed 3 bases, J shed 6 bases, and the junction held 13 bases outside the gene matches. The CDR3 totals 17 residues. Per germline, CDR1 SGHDT and CDR2 YYEEEE. In DNA form, the CDR3 reads TGTGCCAGCAGCTCCAGCCTATCCGGGACAGGATATGAAAAACTGTTTTTT. Translation: CASSSSLSGTGYEKLFF. The variable domain in full, with the rest retrieved from reference TRBV5-6 and TRBJ1-4, is DAGVTQSPTHLIKTRGQQVTLRCSPKSGHDTVSWYQQALGQGPQFIFQYYEEEERQRGNFPDRFSGHQFPNYSSELNVNALLLGDSALYLCASSSSLSGTGYEKLFFGSGTQLSVL.

The chain carries TRBV2 and TRBJ1-5; D is undetermined. Germline V gene data show CDR1 as SNHLY and CDR2 as FYNNEI. Trimming pared 2 bases from V and 2 bases from J, leaving 10 bases between. The CDR3 extends over 15 amino acids. CDR3 loop: CASSERSTGNQPQHF. In DNA, the CDR3 is TGTGCCAGCAGTGAACGGTCAACAGGCAATCAGCCCCAGCATTTT.

This chain uses TRBV20-1 with TRBJ2-3; TRBD2 matches at 11 bases. Trimming removed 2 bases from V and 5 bases from J; junction bases left unmatched: 6. Germline CDR1 and CDR2: DFQATT and SNEGSKA (reference sequence). The CDR3 consists of 15 residues. The CDR3 region has the DNA TGCAGTGCTAGACTAGCGGGGGGAACCCTAGATACGCAGTATTTT. It translates to CSARLAGGTLDTQYF.

A few counts support this clonotype. Possible read error: a much larger clone is one base away. The chain carries TRBV11-2 and TRBJ2-7; D is uncertain. The J call may be in error: the DNA end matches TRBJ2-5 better. Per germline, CDR1 SGHAT and CDR2 FQNNGV. This CDR3 spans 11 amino acids. The CDR3 reads CASSSLRTQYF. CDR3 bases: TGTGCCAGCAGCTCCCTACGGACCCAGTACTTC.

The table lists this clonotype with many counts. A much more abundant neighbour one base away suggests this may be a read error. The chain combines TRBV11-1 with TRBJ2-7; D ambiguous. Germline V lookup: CDR1 SGHAT, CDR2 FQDESV (reference sequence). This CDR3 comprises 14 residues. V was shortened by 5 bases and J by 7 bases, with 18 bases between the two germline ends. The CDR3 nucleotides are TGTGCCAGCAGCCCCCGGCGAGCTTACAATGAGCAGTACTTC. Its translation: CASSPRRAYNEQYF. The full variable domain, rest sourced from reference TRBV11-1 and TRBJ2-7, is EAEVAQSPRYKITEKSQAVAFWCDPISGHATLYWYRQILGQGPELLVQFQDESVVDDSQLPKDRFSAERLKGVDSTLKIQPAELGDSAMYLCASSPRRAYNEQYFGPGTRLTVT.

This clonotype was detected many times. The rearrangement uses TRBV11-1 and TRBJ1-1, with D unclear. Germline V gives CDR1 SGHAT, CDR2 FQDESV (reference sequence). This CDR3 has 16 amino acids. Trimming pared 1 base from V and 4 bases from J, leaving 16 bases between. CDR3 sequence reads: CASSLGMEGFGTEAFF. DNA for the CDR3: TGTGCCAGCAGCTTAGGGATGGAGGGATTCGGCACTGAAGCTTTCTTT.

This clonotype was observed many times. The rearrangement joins TRBV20-1 to TRBJ2-3; either TRBD1 or TRBD2 may fit D (7 bases each). Trimming removed 6 bases at V and 4 bases at J, with 20 bases between. This CDR3 spans 15 amino acids. The V gene's germline CDR1 is DFQATT and CDR2 SNEGSKA (reference sequence). The DNA of the CDR3 is TGCAGTGCCGGACAGGACTACCGGGGGGCAGATACGCAGTATTTT. Translating it yields CSAGQDYRGADTQYF.

This clonotype was detected many times. The chain carries TRBV7-2 and TRBJ2-5; D is possibly TRBD1 or TRBD2 (5 bases each). Trimming took off 5 bases at V and 1 base at J, with 8 bases between the two ends. This CDR3 region has 13 residues. Germline V gene data show CDR1 as SGHTA and CDR2 as FQGNSA. CDR3 in amino acids: CASSRDPQETQYF. The CDR3, as DNA: TGTGCCAGCAGCCGGGACCCCCAAGAGACCCAGTACTTC.

The V and J genes are TRBV12-3 or TRBV12-4 and TRBJ2-6; a possible D gene is TRBD1 (5 bases). V was cut by 10 bases and J by 0 bases, with 10 bases left in between. CDR3 size: 14 residues. For the CDR3, the DNA is TGTGCCACTGGACAAAACTCTGGGGCCAACGTCCTGACTTTC. Translated, it gives CATGQNSGANVLTF.

CDR3 nucleotide sequence: TGTGCCAGCAGCCGCCAGACTAGCACCAAGAACAATGAGCAGTTCTTC. Its translation: CASSRQTSTKNNEQFF. V gene TRBV7-9 combines with J gene TRBJ2-1; TRBD2 matches 7 bases. The CDR3 spans 16 residues. V was clipped by 5 bases and J by 5 bases; unmatched bases: 12. CDR1 and CDR2 (germline): SEHNR, FQNEAQ (reference sequence).

Of note for this clonotype: This may be a read error, as it is one base from a much larger clone. The V gene is TRBV11-2, the J gene TRBJ2-1; D perhaps matches TRBD2 (6 bases). The V end lost 1 base, the J end lost 13 bases, and 17 bases lay between the germline ends. Germline V CDR1 and CDR2: SGHAT, FQNNGV. The CDR3 covers 14 residues. In DNA form, the CDR3 reads TGTGCCAGCAGCTTAGTACCCGGGGGAGAGACCCAGTTCTTC. Its translation is CASSLVPGGETQFF.

This clonotype was counted a few times. The chain couples TRBV3-1 to TRBJ2-7; maybe TRBD2 (5 bases). The CDR3 loop spans 15 amino acids. Germline loops: CDR1 LGHDT, CDR2 YNNKEL (reference sequence). The V gene lost 1 base and the J gene lost 2 bases, with 12 bases spanning the gap. The CDR3 loop is CASSQGAAAPYEQYF. As DNA, the CDR3 is TGTGCCAGCAGCCAAGGAGCGGCAGCCCCCTACGAGCAGTACTTC.

This clonotype was picked up many times. The V and J genes are TRBV6-1 and TRBJ2-7, with a tentative D call TRBD2 (5 bases). The V end lost 11 bases, the J end lost 3 bases, and 17 bases lay between the germline ends. This CDR3 spans 13 amino acids. Germline CDR1 and CDR2: MNHNS and SASEGT. CDR3 residues: CALREGVIYEQYF. Written as DNA, the CDR3 is TGTGCCCTACGAGAGGGTGTGATCTACGAGCAGTACTTC.

This clonotype was picked up many times. The chain recombines TRBV20-1 with TRBJ2-5; 9 bases fit TRBD2. Germline CDR1 reads DFQATT; CDR2 reads SNEGSKA (reference sequence). After removal of 5 bases from V and 5 bases from J, the junction contained 12 bases not matched to a gene. The CDR3 runs 15 residues. The CDR3 is CSARSGGVGWETQYF. The CDR3 DNA reads TGCAGTGCTCGTAGCGGGGGAGTAGGGTGGGAGACCCAGTACTTC.

The sample holds many counts of this clonotype. The CDR3, as DNA: TGTGCCAGCAGCCCGCGGGACTACAGCACAGATACGCAGTATTTT. It yields the protein CASSPRDYSTDTQYF. V usage is TRBV9 and J usage is TRBJ2-3; 7 bases are shared with TRBD2. V lost 4 bases, J lost 0 bases, and 5 bases stayed unmatched. The germline gives CDR1 SGDLS, CDR2 YYNGEE. CDR3 length equals 15 residues.

The V gene is TRBV20-1, the J gene TRBJ2-1; TRBD2 matches at 8 bases. This CDR3 has 14 residues. V shed 4 bases, J shed 0 bases, and the junction held 2 bases outside the gene matches. Germline V gene data show CDR1 as DFQATT and CDR2 as SNEGSKA (reference sequence). This chain's CDR3 is CSAKRENSYNEQFF. DNA for the CDR3: TGCAGTGCTAAGCGGGAGAACTCCTACAATGAGCAGTTCTTC.

V is TRBV4-2 and J is TRBJ2-5, with D unresolved. CDR3 length equals 11 residues. The germline V gene has CDR1 LGHNA and CDR2 YNFKEQ. V lost 1 base to trimming and J lost 11 bases, with 8 bases between them. The CDR3 DNA sequence: TGTGCCAGCAGCCAAGGGGGTAAGCAGTACTTC. It encodes CASSQGGKQYF.